This T cell receptor (beta chain) was obtained from a study of beta chain features in type 1 diabetes. Study details: Investigators examined 107,917,701 sorted cells across all samples.

Since all of the isolated RNA was reverse transcribed, expressed TCRB transcripts were what got sequenced. Generated by immunoSEQ multiplex PCR, the TCRdb table keeps only in-frame clones and is missing some. The sample records about 900,000 clones, roughly a sixth being singletons. Study-level results: High-TCR-expressing cells could be over-represented by cDNA sequencing. Shorter templates might be favored by PCR, and equally so in patients and in controls. Relative to healthy donors, patients appeared to have naive, central memory and Treg TCRB repertoires that were more similar.

The table lists this clone with a few counts. Its antigen remains unknown. Germline V gives CDR1 MDHEN, CDR2 SYDVKM. There are 13 residues in the CDR3. The V and J ends lost 3 bases and 4 bases respectively, with 9 bases between them. The source material was naive CD4+ T cells from blood. This sequence joins TRBV28 and TRBJ2-5; no clear D. This clonotype was obtained from a woman under 30 in good health. CDR3 residues: CASSFLVRETQYF. CDR3 nucleotide sequence: TGTGCCAGCAGTTTCTTAGTCAGAGAGACCCAGTACTTC.